Following are 9 T cell receptor beta chains from one sample sequenced in a study of response to subunit inactivated influenza vaccine. TCRdb re-called the RT-PCR reads through MiXCR, storing one row per CDR3 protein. Of about 780,000 distinct CDR3 sequences listed, around a sixth were seen once; the top ten hold approximately 11%. This sample comprised PBMCs from blood, obtained roughly 5 days after vaccination. The source of these receptors is a man aged 45-65 years who received an inactivated influenza vaccine.

The chain is built from TRBV4-3 and TRBJ1-6; D may be TRBD1 (5 bases). There are 15 residues in the CDR3. The germline CDR1 and CDR2 sequences are LGHNA and YSLEER. Trimming took off 8 bases at V and 4 bases at J, with 15 bases between the two ends. In DNA form, the CDR3 reads TGCGCCAGCCAACTCGGTCCAGGGTATAATTCACCCCTCCACTTT. Translation gives CASQLGPGYNSPLHF.

The chain recombines TRBV7-2 with TRBJ2-1, with D perhaps given as TRBD1 or TRBD2 (5 bases each). Per germline, CDR1 SGHTA and CDR2 FQGNSA. Trimming removed 6 bases at V and 8 bases at J, with 17 bases between. The CDR3 extends over 14 amino acids. As DNA, the CDR3 is TGTGCCAGCAGGACCACAATGGGGGTATATGAGCAGTTCTTC. Its protein is CASRTTMGVYEQFF.

The chain carries TRBV11-2 and TRBJ2-5, with 8 bases identical to TRBD1. The V gene end was trimmed by 2 bases and the J gene end by 4 bases; junction bases not matched to a gene: 9. CDR1 SGHAT and CDR2 FQNNGV come from the germline V gene. This CDR3 is built from 16 residues. The CDR3 DNA reads TGTGCCAGCAGCTTACGCATGCAGGGGGCTAGAGAGACCCAGTACTTC. This translates into CASSLRMQGARETQYF.

The chain links TRBV20-1 to TRBJ1-6, with 9 bases fitting TRBD1. In germline, CDR1 is DFQATT, CDR2 SNEGSKA (reference sequence). The CDR3 runs to 13 residues. V gave up 6 bases and J gave up 9 bases; unmatched junction bases: 6. CDR3 amino acids: CSARTGEGSPLHF. The CDR3, as DNA: TGCAGTGCGAGGACAGGGGAAGGTTCACCCCTCCACTTT.

This clonotype was detected only a few times. This chain joins TRBV12-3 or TRBV12-4 and TRBJ2-1; 7 bases map to TRBD1. V lost 10 bases to trimming and J lost 7 bases; unmatched junction nucleotides: 19. There are 16 residues in the CDR3. The CDR3 sequence: CATSPWTGDFTNEQFF. Here the CDR3 DNA reads TGTGCCACAAGCCCTTGGACAGGCGACTTCACAAATGAGCAGTTCTTC.

This clonotype has just a few counts. The chain combines TRBV10-3 with TRBJ2-1; D may be TRBD1 or TRBD2 (5 bases each). The V end was cut by 9 bases, the J end by 2 bases, with 14 bases between. Germline V gene data show CDR1 as ENHRY and CDR2 as SYGVKD. The CDR3 sequence is 14 residues long. CDR3 sequence: CAMTDTRPYNEQFF. The CDR3 nucleotides are TGTGCCATGACGGACACTAGACCCTACAATGAGCAGTTCTTC.

The gene calls are TRBV10-3 and TRBJ2-7; TRBD2 might be the D (5 bases). Trimming removed 0 bases from V and 0 bases from J, with 12 bases in between. Germline V gives CDR1 ENHRY, CDR2 SYGVKD. This CDR3 is 16 amino acids long. CDR3 nucleotide sequence: TGTGCCATCAGTGAGTCACCAGCGGATCCCTCCTACGAGCAGTACTTC. Its translation: CAISESPADPSYEQYF.

This rearrangement joins TRBV27 to TRBJ2-7; tentatively, D is TRBD2 (6 bases). There are 16 residues in the CDR3. Trimming took 4 bases from V and 0 from J, leaving 16 bases between them. Germline assignment: CDR1 MNHEY and CDR2 SMNVEV (reference sequence). The CDR3 DNA reads as TGTGCCAGCAGTTCCGCCGGTGGGGGGAGCTCCTACGAGCAGTACTTC. Residues: CASSSAGGGSSYEQYF.

V gene TRBV18 combines with J gene TRBJ2-1; TRBD2 matches 7 bases. Germline loops: CDR1 KGHSH, CDR2 LQKENI. This CDR3 contains 15 residues. V was clipped by 6 bases and J by 4 bases; unmatched bases: 9. The CDR3 here is CASSPLGREYNEQFF. The DNA for the CDR3 is TGTGCCAGCTCCCCATTGGGGAGGGAGTACAATGAGCAGTTCTTC.